This T cell receptor (beta chain) emerged from a study of PD-L1 blockade in urothelial cancer. Study-wide context: Typically, measured as a median, blood samples had 110,000 to 150,000 T cells.

Points on this clone: Its antigen is currently unknown.

V lost 4 bases, J lost 1 base, and 7 bases lay in between. CDR3 length equals 13 residues. Looked up from germline, CDR1 is SGHVS and CDR2 is FNYEAQ. Whole-study results and caveats: Below-median blood TCR clonality before treatment forecast better survival.

Time point denoted: peripheral blood 6 weeks after treatment start. The table came from immunoSEQ multiplex PCR; TCRdb's copy has only in-frame clones and leaves some out. Of under 25,000 clones listed, around 83% are singletons. The sample was PBMCs, taken around atezolizumab (anti-PD-L1) treatment. The gene calls are TRBV7-6 and TRBJ1-1; D is undetermined. The clonotype comes from a man in his fifties with urothelial cancer. The chain's CDR3 is CASSYGGNTEAFF. The CDR3, as DNA: TGTGCCAGCAGCTACGGAGGGAACACTGAAGCTTTCTTT.